This TCR beta chain was identified during a study of blood T cell repertoires in COVID-19 (dated by TCRdb to the early 2020s). For the study in its entirety: Samples from collaborators originated in the United States, Italy and Spain and spanned both the acute and convalescent phases of COVID-19. The samples were drawn from two sources: the first 160 participants of the ongoing ImmuneRACE study, and about 1,300 subjects contributed by 6 global collaborators. The dataset comprised deeply sampled blood TCRbeta repertoires from subjects exposed to, actively infected with, or recovered from COVID-19. HLA class I and class II types, where available, came from metadata supplied by the sample provider rather than from assay-based typing. A de-identified subject ID, COVID-19 status, age in years and sex were almost always included in the sample metadata. The repertoires were made available in a free public database intended to serve as a resource for research on the immune response to SARS-CoV-2. The prospective study material was composed of cDNA or gDNA derived from T cells, B-cell-depleted T cells, or PBMCs.

Another Seattle source contributed samples from volunteer blood donors who had recovered from COVID-19. Whole blood was collected in K2EDTA tubes by collaborating institutions according to the institutions' own protocols. For TCRbeta analysis, collaborators shipped samples in one of three forms: frozen whole blood, isolated PBMCs, or DNA extracted from either of those sample types. TCRbeta CDR3 regions were amplified from genomic DNA using the immunoSEQ Assay, a bias-controlled multiplex PCR. On the authors' methods: Within the assay, amplification of reference gene primers was used to estimate how many nucleated cells each sample contained. To quantify the absolute abundance of each unique TCRbeta CDR3 rearrangement, sequence reads were collapsed and filtered. Productive Simpson clonality was computed per sample as the square root of Simpson's diversity index over productive rearrangements. TCRdb took over this immuneACCESS table, retaining in-frame rearrangements with V and J assigned. Such tables are incomplete; in checked studies, under half of the missing clones stem from an unresolved V gene, and the remainder is unexplained. D and trimming come from the DNA, and the V and J calls and clone size come from that table. The sample table contains over 150,000 clones; only one count was recorded for 87% of them. The ten largest clones take up 3.9% of the sample.

Points on this clone: What this receptor recognizes is not known. No base qualities exist here, and no much larger clone lies one base off it.

The CDR3 numbers 14 residues from cysteine through phenylalanine. Only the CDR3 part of the read is kept: 42 bases, read in frame from the first base. The junction carries 5 bases between V and J, which are trimmed by 1 base and 0 bases respectively. Based on the germline V gene (reference sequence), the CDR1 and CDR2 sequences are SGHNT and YYREEE. The full study reports these points: The quantity of clinical and demographic metadata differed by source and by participant and was supplied without curation.

The chain employs TRBV5-4 and TRBJ1-3; no D gene call is confident. The receptor was isolated from a woman aged 60-75 years who had recovered from COVID-19. Input material: peripheral blood. CDR3 reads: CASSLSGSGNTIYF. The bases read TGTGCCAGCAGCTTGAGCGGCTCTGGAAACACCATATATTTT.